This T cell receptor (beta chain) was sequenced for a study of T cells in Graves' hyperthyroidism and ophthalmopathy. Study-wide findings and caveats: Ophthalmopathy was identified by the model a median approximately six months ahead of onset. Most thyroid-expanded clonotypes above 0.001 were also found in blood.

This clonotype turned up a few times. Its antigen is still unknown. Trimming shortened V by 3 bases and J by 7 bases, and 15 bases separated the two germline ends. This CDR3 spans 14 amino acids. The germline gives CDR1 KGHSH, CDR2 LQKENI. No ophthalmopathy progression within 18 months constituted stable Graves' hyperthyroidism. The patients, who ranged from 18 to 65 in age, presented with newly diagnosed hyperthyroidism lasting under 2 months. Amplification yielded TCR beta CDR3 regions, with RNA transcripts as the source. When the TCR CDR3 underwent first-round RT-PCR, the HTBI primer set was used. TCRdb fed the multiplex PCR reads into MiXCR, producing one record per CDR3 protein. The table includes about 610,000 distinct CDR3 sequences, 46% detected once.

This chain uses TRBV18 with TRBJ2-5, with no clear D. The clonotype originates from a woman between 18 and 29 years old with Graves' hyperthyroidism. Sequences were obtained from peripheral blood or thyroid tissue (not recorded which). The CDR3 spells CASSPPEAKGTQYF. CDR3 sequence (DNA): TGTGCCAGCTCACCCCCCGAGGCGAAAGGGACCCAGTACTTC.